The next 7 T cell receptor beta chains were all read from a single sample in a study of PD-1 blockade in mismatch repair-deficient tumors. The data were produced by immunoSEQ multiplex PCR, yet TCRdb's version contains in-frame clones alone and is incomplete. Among some 120,000 clones listed, about 83% were seen once. Sequencing was performed on peripheral blood, taken 60 weeks after starting pembrolizumab. The receptors shown here come from an adult with mismatch repair-deficient cancer.

The CDR3 DNA reads TGTGCCAGCAGCTTAGAAGTTGGAGGGAACTATGGCTACACCTTC. It translates to CASSLEVGGNYGYTF. The gene calls are TRBV7-2 and TRBJ1-2; D uncertain. Trimming took 1 base from V and 2 from J, leaving 11 bases between them. The CDR3 loop spans 15 amino acids. CDR1 and CDR2 from the germline V gene are SGHTA and FQGNSA.

CDR3 sequence reads: CASSIFSGTSSGANVLTF. The CDR3, as DNA: TGTGCCAGTAGTATTTTCTCGGGCACTAGCTCTGGGGCCAACGTCCTGACTTTC. The gene calls are TRBV19 and TRBJ2-6; D may be TRBD2 (5 bases). V dropped 3 bases and J dropped 0 bases, with 15 bases sitting between them. The CDR3 totals 18 residues. Germline V gene data show CDR1 as LNHDA and CDR2 as SQIVND (reference sequence).

V and J are TRBV5-1 and TRBJ2-1, with 9 bases that match TRBD2. J gave up 4 bases and V 4 bases, and 12 bases lay outside the gene matches. Germline CDR1 SGHRS, CDR2 YFSETQ. The CDR3 is made up of 17 amino acids. The CDR3, as DNA: TGCGCCAGCAGCCCCAACCCCCGCGGGAGGGGTTACAATGAGCAGTTCTTC. Its protein is CASSPNPRGRGYNEQFF.

The genes are TRBV10-3 and TRBJ2-3; 13 bases line up with TRBD2. The germline CDR1 and CDR2 sequences are ENHRY and SYGVKD. The CDR3 length is 15 residues. The CDR3 DNA reads TGTGGTAAGAGGGCACTAGCGGGAGGGCCAGATACGCAGTATTTT. Encoded protein: CGKRALAGGPDTQYF.

This rearrangement joins TRBV5-1 to TRBJ1-1; no firm D call. The ends were cut back, 0 bases at V and 8 bases at J, with 5 bases in the middle. Germline assignment: CDR1 SGHRS and CDR2 YFSETQ. The CDR3 is made up of 11 amino acids. The CDR3 here is CASSLGGEAFF. The DNA for the CDR3 is TGCGCCAGCAGCTTGGGCGGAGAAGCTTTCTTT.

The J gene is TRBJ2-1, the V gene TRBV7-8; possible D gene TRBD2, 6 bases. CDR1 is SGHVS, CDR2 FQNEAQ, per germline. V shed 4 bases and J shed 7 bases, with 20 bases lying between them. The CDR3 sequence is 16 residues long. This CDR3 reads CASSSKDYLGVNEQFF. The CDR3 DNA reads TGTGCCAGCAGCTCTAAGGACTACCTGGGGGTGAATGAGCAGTTCTTC.

V is TRBV6-1 and J is TRBJ2-1; D call uncertain. Germline CDR1 and CDR2: MNHNS and SASEGT. V dropped 6 bases and J dropped 6 bases, with 12 bases sitting between them. CDR3 length equals 13 residues. CDR3 sequence: CASRTLGGNEQFF. In nucleotides, the CDR3 is TGTGCCAGCAGGACCCTAGGCGGCAATGAGCAGTTCTTC.